This T cell receptor beta chain was identified in a study of identifying expanded T cells in peripheral blood. Some clones are missing from TCRdb's copy, which holds only in-frame ones; the method was immunoSEQ multiplex PCR. The sample contains some 78,000 clones, around 84% of which appear only once. This clone is a singleton in its sample. The V gene end was trimmed by 6 bases and the J gene end by 7 bases; junction bases not matched to a gene: 9. There are 14 residues in the CDR3. In germline, CDR1 is KGHSH, CDR2 LQKENI. The rearrangement uses TRBV18 and TRBJ2-7; the match to TRBD1 covers 10 bases. The sequence derives from a person aged 18 to 75 in good health. What was sequenced was blood. The CDR3 coding sequence is TGTGCCAGCTCCCCCCGACAGGGGGCGGGGGAGCAGTACTTC. As protein: CASSPRQGAGEQYF.